This passage covers 17 T cell receptor beta chains from one sample sequenced in a study of shared clonotypes between healthy human individuals. Clones were read by immunoSEQ multiplex PCR, and TCRdb kept only the in-frame ones, dropping some. This table holds 2 million to 2.5 million clones, around 93% found once. Sequenced sample: naive CD4+ T cells from PBMCs. Subset of the sample: CD45RA+ positively selected. All receptors come from a man between 18 and 29 years old in good health. Some clones in this sample may be carry-over from other donors' samples.

This rearrangement joins TRBV5-1 to TRBJ2-1, with 9 bases that match TRBD1. This CDR3 is built from 14 residues. V lost 2 bases, J lost 9 bases, and 6 bases stayed unmatched. Per germline, CDR1 SGHRS and CDR2 YFSETQ. The chain's CDR3 is CASSFLDRGTEQFF. DNA for the CDR3: TGCGCCAGCAGCTTCTTGGACAGGGGTACTGAGCAGTTCTTC.

The chain is built from TRBV28 and TRBJ2-3, with TRBD2 matching 12 bases. Germline values: CDR1 MDHEN, CDR2 SYDVKM. V lost 1 base to trimming and J lost 7 bases; unmatched junction nucleotides: 6. The CDR3 has 16 residues. The CDR3 loop is CASSLYSSGRVNTQYF. The CDR3 bases are TGTGCCAGCAGTTTATATTCTAGCGGGAGGGTTAATACGCAGTATTTT. Full variable domain (missing parts from reference TRBV28 and TRBJ2-3): DVKVTQSSRYLVKRTGEKVFLECVQDMDHENMFWYRQDPGLGLRLIYFSYDVKMKEKGDIPEGYSVSREKKERFSLILESASTNQTSMYLCASSLYSSGRVNTQYFGPGTRLTVL.

V gene TRBV30 combines with J gene TRBJ2-1, with TRBD2 matching 9 bases. V shed 0 bases, J shed 6 bases, and the junction held 6 bases outside the gene matches. Per germline, CDR1 GTSNPN and CDR2 SVGIG (reference sequence). This CDR3 is 15 amino acids long. In DNA form, the CDR3 reads TGTGCCTGGAGTGTAAGCCTAGCGGGGACCAATGAGCAGTTCTTC. Translation gives CAWSVSLAGTNEQFF.

This clone was seen a few times. This sample also contains other DNA sequences that code for the same CDR3. V is TRBV9 and J is TRBJ1-3; no clear D gene. V was cut by 3 bases and J by 1 base, with 5 bases left in between. Germline values: CDR1 SGDLS, CDR2 YYNGEE. This CDR3 contains 13 residues. The CDR3 bases are TGTGCCAGCAGCGGGTCTTCTGGAAACACCATATATTTT. It translates to CASSGSSGNTIYF.

V is TRBV6-4 and J is TRBJ2-2; D gene unclear. CDR3 length: 14 amino acids. CDR1 MRHNA and CDR2 SNTAGT come from the germline V gene. Deletions cut 2 bases from V and 1 base from J, with 5 bases between. The CDR3 is CASSDSRNTGELFF. The CDR3, as DNA: TGTGCCAGCAGTGACAGCCGGAACACCGGGGAGCTGTTTTTT.

This rearrangement joins TRBV28 to TRBJ2-1, with 14 bases that match TRBD2. CDR3 length equals 18 residues. Germline-derived CDR1 and CDR2 are MDHEN and SYDVKM. V lost 2 bases and J lost 7; bases outside the gene matches: 10. The CDR3 nucleotides read TGTGCCAGCAGTTTAAGCCCCATGACTAGCGGGAGGGTGAATGAGCAGTTCTTC. Its translation is CASSLSPMTSGRVNEQFF.

This rearrangement joins TRBV19 to TRBJ2-4; 10 nucleotides line up with TRBD1. Trimming took 5 bases from V and 6 from J; bases not matched to a gene: 7. Germline loops: CDR1 LNHDA, CDR2 SQIVND (reference sequence). The length of the CDR3 is 15 residues. The CDR3 DNA follows: TGTGCCAGTAGTCCATCCGGGACAGGGGCAAACATTCAGTACTTC. It codes for CASSPSGTGANIQYF.

The chain recombines TRBV7-2 with TRBJ1-2; a weak D match, TRBD1 (5 bases). This CDR3 is 15 amino acids long. V was trimmed by 2 bases and J by 4 bases, leaving 14 bases between them. Germline CDR1 is SGHTA and CDR2 is FQGNSA. The CDR3 DNA follows: TGTGCCAGCAGCTTAAGCGGGGGGGGTACCTATGGCTACACCTTC. It encodes CASSLSGGGTYGYTF. Full variable domain (rest looked up from reference TRBV7-2 and TRBJ1-2): GAGVSQSPSNKVTEKGKDVELRCDPISGHTALYWYRQSLGQGLEFLIYFQGNSAPDKSGLPSDRFSAERTGGSVSTLTIQRTQQEDSAVYLCASSLSGGGTYGYTFGSGTRLTVV.

V is TRBV18 and J is TRBJ2-2; D is perhaps TRBD2 (5 bases). The ends were cut back, 2 bases at V and 5 bases at J, with 18 bases in the middle. This CDR3 is built from 17 residues. The germline gives CDR1 KGHSH, CDR2 LQKENI. The CDR3 loop is CASSPMGTAALTGELFF. For the CDR3, the DNA is TGTGCCAGCTCACCAATGGGAACAGCGGCATTAACCGGGGAGCTGTTTTTT.

This clone was seen only a few times. The rearrangement links TRBV19 to TRBJ1-1; maybe TRBD1 (5 bases). Germline CDR1 reads LNHDA; CDR2 reads SQIVND (reference sequence). V gave up 8 bases and J gave up 1 base, with 17 bases separating them. The CDR3 runs to 15 residues. The CDR3: CASFSDRLSNTEAFF. CDR3 DNA sequence: TGTGCCAGTTTTAGTGACAGATTATCGAACACTGAAGCTTTCTTT.

The rearrangement links TRBV28 to TRBJ1-2; possibly TRBD1 for D (5 bases). From germline, CDR1 is MDHEN and CDR2 SYDVKM. CDR3 length: 15 residues. The V end lost 7 bases, the J end lost 3 bases, and 18 bases lay between the germline ends. The chain's CDR3 is CASIGRGAGDYGYTF. For the CDR3, the DNA is TGTGCCAGCATCGGAAGGGGCGCGGGCGACTATGGCTACACCTTC.

The rearrangement links TRBV4-1 to TRBJ2-3; 7 positions agree with TRBD2. V shed 2 bases and J 1 base; nucleotides not matched to a gene: 6. Germline lookup yields CDR1 MGHRA and CDR2 YSYEKL. The CDR3 runs 16 residues. The CDR3 loop is CASSQRGGRGTDTQYF. The CDR3 DNA sequence: TGCGCCAGCAGCCAACGGGGAGGGAGGGGCACAGATACGCAGTATTTT.

The CDR3 coding sequence is TGTGCCAGCAGCCAGGGGACTAGCGGGAGGCCCCAGTACTTC. Protein product: CASSQGTSGRPQYF. The V gene is TRBV14, the J gene TRBJ2-7, with 15 bases that match TRBD2. J gave up 10 bases and V 3 bases, and 4 bases lay outside the gene matches. From germline, CDR1 is SGHDN and CDR2 FVKESK. CDR3 size: 14 residues. The full variable domain, its missing parts supplied by reference TRBV14 and TRBJ2-7, is EAGVTQFPSHSVIEKGQTVTLRCDPISGHDNLYWYRRVMGKEIKFLLHFVKESKQDESGMPNNRFLAERTGGTYSTLKVQPAELEDSGVYFCASSQGTSGRPQYFGPGTRLTVT.

The gene calls are TRBV19 and TRBJ1-5; perhaps TRBD1 as D (5 bases). The V end was cut by 9 bases, the J end by 4 bases, with 13 bases between. Germline CDR1 and CDR2: LNHDA and SQIVND (reference sequence). This CDR3 spans 13 amino acids. This CDR3 is CASRREGNQPQHF. The DNA for the CDR3 is TGTGCCAGCCGCAGGGAGGGGAATCAGCCCCAGCATTTT. The full variable domain, completed using reference TRBV19 and TRBJ1-5, is DGGITQSPKYLFRKEGQNVTLSCEQNLNHDAMYWYRQDPGQGLRLIYYSQIVNDFQKGDIAEGYSVSREKKESFPLTVTSAQKNPTAFYLCASRREGNQPQHFGDGTRLSIL.

In DNA, the CDR3 is TGTGCCAGCAGCTGGAGGGTGCATGAGCAGTTCTTC. Translated, it gives CASSWRVHEQFF. This rearrangement joins TRBV7-8 to TRBJ2-1; TRBD2 might be the D (6 bases). This CDR3 comprises 12 residues. V was shortened by 4 bases and J by 8 bases, with 9 bases between the two germline ends. Looked up from germline, CDR1 is SGHVS and CDR2 is FQNEAQ.

The chain recombines TRBV5-4 with TRBJ2-5, with TRBD2 matching over 8 bases. The CDR3 has 18 residues. Trimming at V came to 6 bases and at J to 2 bases, leaving 18 bases not matched to a gene. CDR1 and CDR2 (germline): SGHNT, YYREEE (reference sequence). Here the CDR3 reads CASTWGPSGLRGQETQYF. The CDR3 bases are TGTGCCAGCACCTGGGGGCCTAGCGGGTTAAGGGGGCAAGAGACCCAGTACTTC.

The rearrangement links TRBV19 to TRBJ1-2, with D possibly TRBD1 on 6 matching bases. V dropped 7 bases and J dropped 1 base, with 13 bases sitting between them. Germline V CDR1 and CDR2: LNHDA, SQIVND (reference sequence). The CDR3 runs to 14 residues. In nucleotides, the CDR3 is TGTGCCAGTACCCAAAAAGGGGGTAACTATGGCTACACCTTC. It translates to CASTQKGGNYGYTF.